The 6 T cell receptor beta chains below were found in one sample sequenced in a study of blood T cell repertoires in COVID-19. Method: immunoSEQ multiplex PCR; TCRdb's copy keeps in-frame clones and lacks some. Altogether 90,000 or so clones are present, around 86% being singletons, with the ten largest covering about 4%. The sample comprised peripheral blood. The source of these receptors is a man in his sixties with acute or convalescent COVID-19.

This clone was detected only once. This chain links TRBV19 with TRBJ2-1; 9 nucleotides align to TRBD2. The CDR3 consists of 17 residues. CDR1 is LNHDA, CDR2 SQIVND, per germline (reference sequence). With 1 base clipped from V and 2 bases from J, the junction kept 6 bases outside the gene matches. The CDR3, as DNA: TGTGCCAGTAGTATAGTGGGAGCGGGAGGTACCTACAATGAGCAGTTCTTC. Protein sequence: CASSIVGAGGTYNEQFF.

This clone was recorded once. This sequence joins TRBV6-2 or TRBV6-3 and TRBJ1-1; 7 bases align to TRBD1. Trimming took 2 bases from V and 5 from J; bases not matched to a gene: 17. Germline V gene data show CDR1 as MNHEY and CDR2 as SVGEGT. This CDR3 is 18 amino acids long. The CDR3 sequence: CASSYRLGDRLDRTEAFF. The DNA of the CDR3 is TGTGCCAGCAGTTACCGGCTGGGGGACAGACTTGATCGAACTGAAGCTTTCTTT.

The chain uses TRBV6-6 and TRBJ2-1, with a possible D match to TRBD1 (5 bases). V shed 4 bases and J shed 9 bases, with 19 bases lying between them. The CDR3 covers 15 residues. The germline gives CDR1 MNHNY, CDR2 SVGAGI (reference sequence). The CDR3 nucleotides are TGTGCCAGCAGTTCCTTCGTCAGGGCCGATAGTGAGCAGTTCTTC. Translation: CASSSFVRADSEQFF.

The chain couples TRBV5-1 to TRBJ2-3, with 7 nucleotides matching TRBD2. CDR1 is SGHRS and CDR2 is YFSETQ in the germline V gene. The CDR3 runs to 16 residues. Trimming took 3 bases from V and 3 from J; bases not matched to a gene: 10. Here the CDR3 DNA reads TGCGCCAGCAGCTGGGGACTACCCAGTCGGACAGATACGCAGTATTTT. It translates to CASSWGLPSRTDTQYF.

The chain employs TRBV9 and TRBJ2-7, with a tentative D call TRBD1 (6 bases). The CDR3 has 14 residues. The germline CDR1 and CDR2 sequences are SGDLS and YYNGEE. V lost 1 base and J 0 bases, leaving 8 bases between the germline ends. The DNA for the CDR3 is TGTGCCAGCAGCGTAACAGGGTCCTCCTACGAGCAGTACTTC. It is translated as CASSVTGSSYEQYF.

The chain is built from TRBV7-9 and TRBJ2-3; 9 bases agree with TRBD2. V trimming: 5 bases; J trimming: 3 bases; junction bases outside the gene matches: 0. The CDR3 is made up of 13 amino acids. Germline loops: CDR1 SEHNR, CDR2 FQNEAQ (reference sequence). CDR3 nucleotides: TGTGCCAGCAGCGGACTAGCGACAGATACGCAGTATTTT. Protein: CASSGLATDTQYF.